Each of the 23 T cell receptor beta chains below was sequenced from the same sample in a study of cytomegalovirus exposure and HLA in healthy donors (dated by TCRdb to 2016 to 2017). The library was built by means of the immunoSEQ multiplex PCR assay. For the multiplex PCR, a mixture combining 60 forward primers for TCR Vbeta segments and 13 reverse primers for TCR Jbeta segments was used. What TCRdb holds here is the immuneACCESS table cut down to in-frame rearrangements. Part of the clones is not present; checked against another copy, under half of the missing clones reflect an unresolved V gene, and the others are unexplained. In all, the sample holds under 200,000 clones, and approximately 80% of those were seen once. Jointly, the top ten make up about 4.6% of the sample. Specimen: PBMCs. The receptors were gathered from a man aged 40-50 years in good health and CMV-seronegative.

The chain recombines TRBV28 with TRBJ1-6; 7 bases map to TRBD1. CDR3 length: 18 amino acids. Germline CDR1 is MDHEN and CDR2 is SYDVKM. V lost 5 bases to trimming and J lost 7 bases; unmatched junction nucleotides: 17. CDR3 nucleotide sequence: TGTGCCAGCAGTAAAAAGACAGGGATTTATTACCCAAATTCACCCCTCCACTTT. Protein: CASSKKTGIYYPNSPLHF.

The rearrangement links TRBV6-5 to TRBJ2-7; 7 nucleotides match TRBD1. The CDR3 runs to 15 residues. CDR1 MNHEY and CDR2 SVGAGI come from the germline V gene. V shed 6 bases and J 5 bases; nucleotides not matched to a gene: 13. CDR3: CASRDPGTAPHEQYF. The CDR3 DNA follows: TGTGCCAGCAGAGACCCCGGGACAGCGCCCCACGAGCAGTACTTC.

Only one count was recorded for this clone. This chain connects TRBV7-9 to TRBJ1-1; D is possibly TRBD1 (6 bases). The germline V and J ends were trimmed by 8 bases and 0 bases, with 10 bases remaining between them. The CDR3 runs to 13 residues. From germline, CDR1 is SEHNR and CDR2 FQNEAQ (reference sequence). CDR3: CASEDSMNTEAFF. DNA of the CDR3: TGTGCCAGCGAGGACAGTATGAACACTGAAGCTTTCTTT.

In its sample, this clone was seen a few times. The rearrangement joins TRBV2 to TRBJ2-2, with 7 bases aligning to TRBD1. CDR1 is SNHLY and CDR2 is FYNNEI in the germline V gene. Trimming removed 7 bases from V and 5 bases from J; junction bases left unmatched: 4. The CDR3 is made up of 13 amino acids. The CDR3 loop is CASNRGRTGELFF. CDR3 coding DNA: TGTGCCAGCAACAGGGGACGAACCGGGGAGCTGTTTTTT.

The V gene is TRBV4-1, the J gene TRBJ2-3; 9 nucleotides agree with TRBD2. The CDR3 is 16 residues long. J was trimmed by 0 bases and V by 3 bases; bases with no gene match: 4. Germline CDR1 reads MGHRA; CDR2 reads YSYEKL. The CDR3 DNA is TGCGCCAGCAGCCAGCGGGGGGGCCTAAGCACAGATACGCAGTATTTT. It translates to CASSQRGGLSTDTQYF.

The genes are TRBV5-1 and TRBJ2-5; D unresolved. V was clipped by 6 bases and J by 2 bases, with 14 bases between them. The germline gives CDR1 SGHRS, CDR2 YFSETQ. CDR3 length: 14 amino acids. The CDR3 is CASTVDQIQETQYF. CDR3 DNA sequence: TGCGCCAGCACGGTAGATCAAATTCAAGAGACCCAGTACTTC.

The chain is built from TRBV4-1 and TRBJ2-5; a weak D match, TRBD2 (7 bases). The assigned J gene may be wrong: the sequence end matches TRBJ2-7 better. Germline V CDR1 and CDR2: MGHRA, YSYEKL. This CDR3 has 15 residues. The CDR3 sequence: CASSQDRGGGHEQYF. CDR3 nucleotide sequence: TGCGCCAGCAGCCAAGATCGGGGAGGGGGTCACGAGCAGTACTTC.

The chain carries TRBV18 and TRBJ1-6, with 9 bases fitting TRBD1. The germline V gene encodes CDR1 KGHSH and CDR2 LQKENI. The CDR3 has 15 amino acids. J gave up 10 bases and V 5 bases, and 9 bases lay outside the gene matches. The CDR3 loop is CASSSVQGARSPLHF. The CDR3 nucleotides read TGTGCCAGCTCATCTGTACAGGGGGCCCGATCACCCCTCCACTTT. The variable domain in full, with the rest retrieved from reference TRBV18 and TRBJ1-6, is NAGVMQNPRHLVRRRGQEARLRCSPMKGHSHVYWYRQLPEEGLKFMVYLQKENIIDESGMPKERFSAEFPKEGPSILRIQQVVRGDSAAYFCASSSVQGARSPLHFGNGTRLTVT.

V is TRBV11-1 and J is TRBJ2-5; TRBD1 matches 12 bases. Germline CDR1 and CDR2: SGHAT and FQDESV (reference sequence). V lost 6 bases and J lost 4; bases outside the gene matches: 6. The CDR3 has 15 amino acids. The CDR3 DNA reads TGTGCCAGCAGTAGGGACAGGGGGCCGATAGAGACCCAGTACTTC. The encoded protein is CASSRDRGPIETQYF. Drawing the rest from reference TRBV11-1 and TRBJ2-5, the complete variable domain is EAEVAQSPRYKITEKSQAVAFWCDPISGHATLYWYRQILGQGPELLVQFQDESVVDDSQLPKDRFSAERLKGVDSTLKIQPAELGDSAMYLCASSRDRGPIETQYFGPGTRLLVL.

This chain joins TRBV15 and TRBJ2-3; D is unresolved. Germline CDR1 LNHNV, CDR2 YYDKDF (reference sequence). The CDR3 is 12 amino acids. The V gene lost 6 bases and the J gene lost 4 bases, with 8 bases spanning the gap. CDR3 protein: CATRSPPDTQYF. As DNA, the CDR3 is TGTGCCACCAGGAGCCCGCCAGATACGCAGTATTTT.

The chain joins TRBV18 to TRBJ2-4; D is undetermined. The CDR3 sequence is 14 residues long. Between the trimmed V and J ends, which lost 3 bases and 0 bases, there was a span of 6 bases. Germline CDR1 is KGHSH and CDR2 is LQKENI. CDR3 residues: CASSPQLAKNIQYF. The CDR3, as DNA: TGTGCCAGCTCACCGCAACTAGCCAAAAACATTCAGTACTTC.

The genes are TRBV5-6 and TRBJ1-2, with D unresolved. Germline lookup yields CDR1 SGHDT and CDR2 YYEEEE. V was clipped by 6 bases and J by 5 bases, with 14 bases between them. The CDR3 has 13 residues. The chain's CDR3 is CASTKGGSYGYTF. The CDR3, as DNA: TGTGCCAGCACCAAGGGAGGATCTTATGGCTACACCTTC.

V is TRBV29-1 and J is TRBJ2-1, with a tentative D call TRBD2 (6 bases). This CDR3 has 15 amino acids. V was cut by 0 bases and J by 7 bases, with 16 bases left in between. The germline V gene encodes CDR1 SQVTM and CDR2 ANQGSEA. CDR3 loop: CSVEDHPGVGNEQFF. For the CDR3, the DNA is TGCAGCGTTGAAGATCATCCGGGGGTGGGGAATGAGCAGTTCTTC.

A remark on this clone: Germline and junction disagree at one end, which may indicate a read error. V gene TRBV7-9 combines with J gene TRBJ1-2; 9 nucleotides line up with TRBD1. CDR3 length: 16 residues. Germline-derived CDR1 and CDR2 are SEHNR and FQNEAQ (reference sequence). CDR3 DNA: TGTTCCAGCCTGGACCCGGGACAGGGCCGTAACTATGGCTACACCTTC. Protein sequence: CSSLDPGQGRNYGYTF.

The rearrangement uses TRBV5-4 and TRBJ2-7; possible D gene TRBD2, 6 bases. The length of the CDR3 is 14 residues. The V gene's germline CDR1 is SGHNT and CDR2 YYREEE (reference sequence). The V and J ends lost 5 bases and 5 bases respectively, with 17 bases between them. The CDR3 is CASSLGGPLDEQYF. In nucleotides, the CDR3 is TGTGCCAGCAGTCTAGGAGGGCCCCTCGACGAGCAGTACTTC.

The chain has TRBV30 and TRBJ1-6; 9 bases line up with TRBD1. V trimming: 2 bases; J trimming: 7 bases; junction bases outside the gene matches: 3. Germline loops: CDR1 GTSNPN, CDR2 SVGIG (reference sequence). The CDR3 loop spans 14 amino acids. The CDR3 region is CAWSWDRDNSPLHF. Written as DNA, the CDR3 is TGTGCCTGGAGTTGGGACAGGGACAATTCACCCCTCCACTTT. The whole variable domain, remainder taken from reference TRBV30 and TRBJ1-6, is SQTIHQWPATLVQPVGSPLSLECTVEGTSNPNLYWYRQAAGRGLQLLFYSVGIGQISSEVPQNLSASRPQDRQFILSSKKLLLSDSGFYLCAWSWDRDNSPLHFGNGTRLTVT.

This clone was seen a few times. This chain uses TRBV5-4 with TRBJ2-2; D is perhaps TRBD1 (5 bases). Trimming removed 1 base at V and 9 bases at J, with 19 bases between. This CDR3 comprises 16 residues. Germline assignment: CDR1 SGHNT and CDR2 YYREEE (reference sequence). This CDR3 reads CASSLRGGPTGWELFF. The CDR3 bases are TGTGCCAGCAGCTTGAGGGGCGGACCAACCGGGTGGGAGCTGTTTTTT.

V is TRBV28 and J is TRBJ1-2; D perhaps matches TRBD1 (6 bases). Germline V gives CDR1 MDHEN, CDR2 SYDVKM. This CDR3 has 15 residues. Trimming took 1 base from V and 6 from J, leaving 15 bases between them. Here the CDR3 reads CASSLYPGKGDGYTF. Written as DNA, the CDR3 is TGTGCCAGCAGTTTATACCCCGGGAAGGGGGATGGCTACACCTTC.

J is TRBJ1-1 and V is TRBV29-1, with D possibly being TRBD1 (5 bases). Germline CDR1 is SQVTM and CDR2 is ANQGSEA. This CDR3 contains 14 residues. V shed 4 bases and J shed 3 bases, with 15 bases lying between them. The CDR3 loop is CSVGWGTGDTEAFF. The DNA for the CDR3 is TGCAGCGTTGGCTGGGGCACTGGGGACACTGAAGCTTTCTTT.

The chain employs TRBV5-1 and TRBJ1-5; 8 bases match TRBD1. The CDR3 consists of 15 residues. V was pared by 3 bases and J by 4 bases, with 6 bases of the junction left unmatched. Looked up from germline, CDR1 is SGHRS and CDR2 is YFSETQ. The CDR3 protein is CASSSGTGYNQPQHF. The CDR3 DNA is TGCGCCAGCAGCTCGGGGACAGGTTATAATCAGCCCCAGCATTTT.

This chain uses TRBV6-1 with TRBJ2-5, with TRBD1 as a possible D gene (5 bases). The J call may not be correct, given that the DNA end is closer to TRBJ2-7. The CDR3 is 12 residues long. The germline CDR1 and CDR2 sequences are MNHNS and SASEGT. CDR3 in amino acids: CASSELRGEQYF. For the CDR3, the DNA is TGTGCCAGCAGTGAATTAAGGGGCGAGCAGTACTTC.

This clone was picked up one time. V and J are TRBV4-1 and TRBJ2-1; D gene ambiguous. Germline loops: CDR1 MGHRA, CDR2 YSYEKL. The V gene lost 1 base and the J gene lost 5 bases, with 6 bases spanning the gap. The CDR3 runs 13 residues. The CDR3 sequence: CASSQVGNNEQFF. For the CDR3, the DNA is TGCGCCAGCAGCCAAGTCGGTAACAATGAGCAGTTCTTC.

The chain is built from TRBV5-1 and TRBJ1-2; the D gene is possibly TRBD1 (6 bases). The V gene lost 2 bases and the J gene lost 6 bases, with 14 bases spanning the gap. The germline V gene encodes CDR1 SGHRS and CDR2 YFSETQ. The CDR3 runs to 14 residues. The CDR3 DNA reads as TGCGCCAGCAGCTTTATGGACAGTCGGGATGGCTACACCTTC. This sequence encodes CASSFMDSRDGYTF.